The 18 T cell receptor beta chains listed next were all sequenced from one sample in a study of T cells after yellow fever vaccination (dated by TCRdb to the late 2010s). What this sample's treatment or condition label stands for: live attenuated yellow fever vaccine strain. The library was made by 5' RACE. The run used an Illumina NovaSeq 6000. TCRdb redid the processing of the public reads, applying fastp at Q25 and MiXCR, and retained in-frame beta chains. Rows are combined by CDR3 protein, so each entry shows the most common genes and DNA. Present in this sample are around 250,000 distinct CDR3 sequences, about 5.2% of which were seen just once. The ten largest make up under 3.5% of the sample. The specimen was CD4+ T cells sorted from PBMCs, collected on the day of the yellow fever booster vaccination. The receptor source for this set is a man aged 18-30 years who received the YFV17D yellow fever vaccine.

The CDR3: CASSAREGWSGYNEQFF. As DNA, the CDR3 is TGTGCCAGCAGCGCTCGGGAGGGATGGAGTGGTTACAATGAGCAGTTCTTC. The chain is built from TRBV11-2 and TRBJ2-1; 8 positions match TRBD2. The CDR3 loop spans 17 amino acids. V lost 5 bases, J lost 4 bases, and 13 bases stayed unmatched. Germline assignment: CDR1 SGHAT and CDR2 FQNNGV.

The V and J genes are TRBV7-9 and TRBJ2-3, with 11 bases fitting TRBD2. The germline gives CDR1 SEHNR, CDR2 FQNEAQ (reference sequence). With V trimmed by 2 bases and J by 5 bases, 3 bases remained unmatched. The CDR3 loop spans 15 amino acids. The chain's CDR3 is CASSLTSGGGDTQYF. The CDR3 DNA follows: TGTGCCAGCAGCTTAACTAGCGGGGGAGGAGATACGCAGTATTTT.

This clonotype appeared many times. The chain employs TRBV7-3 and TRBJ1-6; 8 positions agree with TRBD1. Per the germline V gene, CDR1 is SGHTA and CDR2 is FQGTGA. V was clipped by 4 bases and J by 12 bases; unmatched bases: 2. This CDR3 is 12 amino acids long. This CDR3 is CASSSTGGPLHF. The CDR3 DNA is TGTGCCAGCAGCTCCACAGGGGGACCCCTCCACTTT.

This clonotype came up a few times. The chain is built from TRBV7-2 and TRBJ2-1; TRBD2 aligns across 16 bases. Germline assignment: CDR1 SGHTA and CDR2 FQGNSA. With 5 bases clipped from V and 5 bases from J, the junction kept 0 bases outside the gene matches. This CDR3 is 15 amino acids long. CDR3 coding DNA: TGTGCCAGCAGCGGGACTAGCGGGGGGGACAATGAGCAGTTCTTC. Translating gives CASSGTSGGDNEQFF.

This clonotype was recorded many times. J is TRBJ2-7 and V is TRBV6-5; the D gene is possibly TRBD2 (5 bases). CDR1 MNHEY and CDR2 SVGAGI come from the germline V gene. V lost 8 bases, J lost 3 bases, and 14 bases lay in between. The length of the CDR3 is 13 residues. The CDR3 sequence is CASGKRQDYEQYF. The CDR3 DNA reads TGTGCCAGCGGGAAGCGGCAGGACTACGAGCAGTACTTC.

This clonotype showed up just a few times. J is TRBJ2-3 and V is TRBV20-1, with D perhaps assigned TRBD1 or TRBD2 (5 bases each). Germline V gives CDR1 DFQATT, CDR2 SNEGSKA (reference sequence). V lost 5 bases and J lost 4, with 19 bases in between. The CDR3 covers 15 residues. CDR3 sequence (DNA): TGCAGTGCTCGAAACTACAGGACGGGATCAGATACGCAGTATTTT. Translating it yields CSARNYRTGSDTQYF.

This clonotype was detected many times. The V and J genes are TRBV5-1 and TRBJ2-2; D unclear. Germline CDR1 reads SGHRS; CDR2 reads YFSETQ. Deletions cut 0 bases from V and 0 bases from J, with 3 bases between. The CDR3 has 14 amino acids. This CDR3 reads CASSLDTNTGELFF. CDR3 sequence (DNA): TGCGCCAGCAGCTTGGATACGAACACCGGGGAGCTGTTTTTT.

In nucleotides, the CDR3 is TGTGCCAGCAGCGACGGGACAGTATATGGCTACACCTTC. Its translation is CASSDGTVYGYTF. The genes are TRBV7-9 and TRBJ1-2, with 7 nucleotides matching TRBD1. Germline CDR1 SEHNR, CDR2 FQNEAQ (reference sequence). The CDR3 extends over 13 amino acids. J was trimmed by 5 bases and V by 5 bases; bases with no gene match: 5.

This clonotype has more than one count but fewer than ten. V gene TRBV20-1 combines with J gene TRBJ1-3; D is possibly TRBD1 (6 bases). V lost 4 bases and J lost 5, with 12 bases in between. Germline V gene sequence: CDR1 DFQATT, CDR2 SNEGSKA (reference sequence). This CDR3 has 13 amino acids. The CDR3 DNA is TGCAGTGCTACCTCACAGGGTAGAAACACCATATATTTT. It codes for CSATSQGRNTIYF.

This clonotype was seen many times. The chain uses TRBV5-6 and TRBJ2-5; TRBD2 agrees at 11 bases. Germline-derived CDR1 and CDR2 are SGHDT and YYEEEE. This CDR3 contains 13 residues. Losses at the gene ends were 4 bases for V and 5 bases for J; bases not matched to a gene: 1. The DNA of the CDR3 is TGTGCCAGCAGCACTAGCGGGGGCGAGACCCAGTACTTC. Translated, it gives CASSTSGGETQYF.

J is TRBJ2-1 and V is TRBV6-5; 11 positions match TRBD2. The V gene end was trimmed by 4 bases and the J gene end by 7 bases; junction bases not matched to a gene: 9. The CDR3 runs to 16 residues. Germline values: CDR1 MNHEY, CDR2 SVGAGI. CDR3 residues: CASSSYLAGGHNEQFF. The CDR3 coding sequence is TGTGCCAGCAGTTCCTACCTAGCGGGGGGTCATAATGAGCAGTTCTTC.

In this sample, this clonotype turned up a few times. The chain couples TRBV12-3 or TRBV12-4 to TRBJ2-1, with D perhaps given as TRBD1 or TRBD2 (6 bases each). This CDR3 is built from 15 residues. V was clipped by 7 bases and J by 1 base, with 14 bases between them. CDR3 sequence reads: CASTQGRTSYNEQFF. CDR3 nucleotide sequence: TGTGCCAGCACCCAGGGGAGGACGTCCTACAATGAGCAGTTCTTC.

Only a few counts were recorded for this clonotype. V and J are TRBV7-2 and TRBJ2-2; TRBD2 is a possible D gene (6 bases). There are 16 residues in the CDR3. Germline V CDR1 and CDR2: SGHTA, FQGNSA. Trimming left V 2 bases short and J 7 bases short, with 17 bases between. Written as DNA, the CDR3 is TGTGCCAGCAGCTTAAGACTCCGGGGGAAGGACGGGGAGCTGTTTTTT. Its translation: CASSLRLRGKDGELFF.

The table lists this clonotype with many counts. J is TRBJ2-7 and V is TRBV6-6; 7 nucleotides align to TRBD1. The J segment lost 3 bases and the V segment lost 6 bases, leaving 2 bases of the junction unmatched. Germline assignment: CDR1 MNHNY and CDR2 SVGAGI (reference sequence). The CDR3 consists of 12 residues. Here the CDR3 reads CASSPGGYEQYV. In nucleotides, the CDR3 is TGTGCCAGCAGCCCAGGGGGCTACGAGCAGTACGTC.

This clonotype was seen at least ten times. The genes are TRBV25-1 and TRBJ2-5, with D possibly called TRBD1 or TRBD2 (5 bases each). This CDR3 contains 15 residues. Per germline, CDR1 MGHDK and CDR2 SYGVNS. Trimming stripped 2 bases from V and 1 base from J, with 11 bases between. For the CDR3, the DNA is TGTGCCAGCAGTGAAAAGGGACGGACCCAAGAGACCCAGTACTTC. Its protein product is CASSEKGRTQETQYF.

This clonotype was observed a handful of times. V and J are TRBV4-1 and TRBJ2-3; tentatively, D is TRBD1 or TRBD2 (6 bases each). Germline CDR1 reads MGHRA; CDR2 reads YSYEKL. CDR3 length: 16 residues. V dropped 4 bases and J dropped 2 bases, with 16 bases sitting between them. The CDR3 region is CASSPRRGTPTDTQYF. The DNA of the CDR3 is TGCGCCAGCAGCCCCCGTCGGGGGACACCCACAGATACGCAGTATTTT.

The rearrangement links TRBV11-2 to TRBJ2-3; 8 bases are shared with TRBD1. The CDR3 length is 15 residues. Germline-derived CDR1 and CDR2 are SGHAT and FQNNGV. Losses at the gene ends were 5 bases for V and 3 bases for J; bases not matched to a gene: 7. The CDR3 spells CASSPWTGLTDTQYF. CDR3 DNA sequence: TGTGCCAGCAGCCCTTGGACAGGGTTAACAGATACGCAGTATTTT.

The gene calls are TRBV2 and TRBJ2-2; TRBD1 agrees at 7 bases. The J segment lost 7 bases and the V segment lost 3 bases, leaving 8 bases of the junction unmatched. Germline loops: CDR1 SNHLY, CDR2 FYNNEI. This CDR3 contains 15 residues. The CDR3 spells CASSDPTGADGELFF. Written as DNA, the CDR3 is TGTGCCAGCAGTGACCCTACAGGGGCCGACGGGGAGCTGTTTTTT.